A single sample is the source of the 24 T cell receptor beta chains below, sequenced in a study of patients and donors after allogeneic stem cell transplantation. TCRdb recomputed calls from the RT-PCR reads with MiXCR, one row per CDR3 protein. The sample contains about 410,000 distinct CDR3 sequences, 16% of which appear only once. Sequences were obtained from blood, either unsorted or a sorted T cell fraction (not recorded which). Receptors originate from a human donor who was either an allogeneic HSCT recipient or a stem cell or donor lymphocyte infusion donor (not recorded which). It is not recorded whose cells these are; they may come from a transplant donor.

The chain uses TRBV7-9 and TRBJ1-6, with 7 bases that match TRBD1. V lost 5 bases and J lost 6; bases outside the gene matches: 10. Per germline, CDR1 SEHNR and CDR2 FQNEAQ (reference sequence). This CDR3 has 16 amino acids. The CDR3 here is CASSRPTGTVNSPLHF. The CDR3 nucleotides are TGTGCCAGCAGCAGGCCCACGGGGACAGTTAATTCACCCCTCCACTTT.

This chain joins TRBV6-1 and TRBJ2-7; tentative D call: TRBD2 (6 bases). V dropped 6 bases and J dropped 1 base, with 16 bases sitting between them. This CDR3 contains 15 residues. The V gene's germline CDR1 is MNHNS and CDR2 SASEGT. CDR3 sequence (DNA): TGTGCCAGCAGGCCACGAACGGGGGTTTCCTACGAGCAGTACTTC. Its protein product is CASRPRTGVSYEQYF.

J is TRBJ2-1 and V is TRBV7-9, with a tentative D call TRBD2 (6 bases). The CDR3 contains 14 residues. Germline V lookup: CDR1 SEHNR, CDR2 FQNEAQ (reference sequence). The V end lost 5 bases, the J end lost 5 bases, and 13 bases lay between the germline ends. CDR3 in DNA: TGTGCCAGCAGCCCTCGACTAGGCAACAATGAGCAGTTCTTC. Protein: CASSPRLGNNEQFF.

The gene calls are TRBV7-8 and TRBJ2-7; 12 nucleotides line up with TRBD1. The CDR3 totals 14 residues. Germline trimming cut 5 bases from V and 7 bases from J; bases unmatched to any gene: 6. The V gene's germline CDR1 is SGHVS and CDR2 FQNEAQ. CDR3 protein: CASSKRDRGREQYF. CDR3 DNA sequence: TGTGCCAGCAGCAAGAGGGACAGGGGGCGGGAGCAGTACTTC.

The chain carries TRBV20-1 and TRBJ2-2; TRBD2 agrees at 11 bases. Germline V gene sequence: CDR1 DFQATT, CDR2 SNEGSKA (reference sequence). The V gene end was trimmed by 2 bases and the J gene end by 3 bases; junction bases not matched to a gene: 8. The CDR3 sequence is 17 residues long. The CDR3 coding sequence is TGCAGTGCTAGAAGGGAGTCTAGCGGGAGGTACACCGGGGAGCTGTTTTTT. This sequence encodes CSARRESSGRYTGELFF.

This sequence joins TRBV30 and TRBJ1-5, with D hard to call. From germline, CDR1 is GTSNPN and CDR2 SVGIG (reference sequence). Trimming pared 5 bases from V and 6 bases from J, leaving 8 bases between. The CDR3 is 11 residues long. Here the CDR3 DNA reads TGTGCCTGGGGCCACGGTCAGCCCCAGCATTTT. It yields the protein CAWGHGQPQHF.

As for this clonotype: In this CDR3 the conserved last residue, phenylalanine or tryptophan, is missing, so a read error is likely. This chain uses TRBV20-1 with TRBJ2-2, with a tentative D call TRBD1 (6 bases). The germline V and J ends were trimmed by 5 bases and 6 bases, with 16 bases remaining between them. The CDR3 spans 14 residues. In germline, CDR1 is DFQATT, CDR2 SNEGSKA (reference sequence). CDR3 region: CSASKQGRAGELFL. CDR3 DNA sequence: TGCAGTGCTTCAAAACAGGGTCGGGCCGGGGAGCTGTTTCTT.

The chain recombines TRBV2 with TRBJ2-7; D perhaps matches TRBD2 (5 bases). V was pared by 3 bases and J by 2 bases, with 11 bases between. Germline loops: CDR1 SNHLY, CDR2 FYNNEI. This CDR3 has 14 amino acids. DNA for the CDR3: TGTGCCAGCAGTGACGGGCTAGCCCCCTACGAGCAGTACTTC. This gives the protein CASSDGLAPYEQYF.

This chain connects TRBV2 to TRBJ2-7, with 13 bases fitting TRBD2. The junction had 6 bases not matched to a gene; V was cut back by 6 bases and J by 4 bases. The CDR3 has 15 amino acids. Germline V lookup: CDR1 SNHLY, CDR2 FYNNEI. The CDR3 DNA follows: TGTGCCAGCAGGATAAGACTAGCGGGGGGTTACGAGCAGTACTTC. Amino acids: CASRIRLAGGYEQYF.

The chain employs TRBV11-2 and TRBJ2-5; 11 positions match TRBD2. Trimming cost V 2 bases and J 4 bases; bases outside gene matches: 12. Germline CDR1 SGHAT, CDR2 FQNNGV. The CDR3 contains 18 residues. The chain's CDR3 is CASSLSLAGGLIVETQYF. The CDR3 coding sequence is TGTGCCAGCAGCTTAAGTTTAGCGGGGGGGCTTATTGTAGAGACCCAGTACTTC. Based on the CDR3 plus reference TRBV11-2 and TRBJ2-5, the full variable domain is EAGVAQSPRYKIIEKRQSVAFWCNPISGHATLYWYQQILGQGPKLLIQFQNNGVVDDSQLPKDRFSAERLKGVDSTLKIQPAKLEDSAVYLCASSLSLAGGLIVETQYFGPGTRLLVL.

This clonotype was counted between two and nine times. Here the CDR3 reads CSARARGGLDNEQFF. The CDR3 DNA reads as TGCAGTGCTAGAGCTCGGGGGGGCCTCGACAATGAGCAGTTCTTC. The chain employs TRBV20-1 and TRBJ2-1; 8 bases are a match to TRBD2. After removal of 1 base from V and 5 bases from J, the junction contained 7 bases not matched to a gene. This CDR3 is 15 amino acids long. Germline V gene sequence: CDR1 DFQATT, CDR2 SNEGSKA (reference sequence).

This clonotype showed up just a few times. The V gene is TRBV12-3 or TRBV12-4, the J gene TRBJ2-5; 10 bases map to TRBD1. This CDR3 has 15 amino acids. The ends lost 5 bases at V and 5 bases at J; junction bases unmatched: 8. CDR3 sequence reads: CASSPGTGVGETQYF. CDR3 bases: TGTGCCAGCAGTCCCGGGACAGGGGTGGGGGAGACCCAGTACTTC.

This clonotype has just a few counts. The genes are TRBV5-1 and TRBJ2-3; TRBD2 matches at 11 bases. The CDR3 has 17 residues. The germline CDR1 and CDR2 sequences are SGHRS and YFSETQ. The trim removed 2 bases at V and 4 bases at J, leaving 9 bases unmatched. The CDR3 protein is CASSFLPGTSGSDTQYF. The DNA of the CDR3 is TGCGCCAGCAGCTTCCTCCCCGGGACTAGCGGTTCAGATACGCAGTATTTT.

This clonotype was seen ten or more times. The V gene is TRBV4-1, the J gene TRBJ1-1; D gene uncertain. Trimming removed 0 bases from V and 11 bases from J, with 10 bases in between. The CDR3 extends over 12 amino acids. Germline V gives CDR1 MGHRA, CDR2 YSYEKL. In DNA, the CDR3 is TGCGCCAGCAGCCAAGATGGGGTAAGGGCTTTCTTT. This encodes CASSQDGVRAFF.

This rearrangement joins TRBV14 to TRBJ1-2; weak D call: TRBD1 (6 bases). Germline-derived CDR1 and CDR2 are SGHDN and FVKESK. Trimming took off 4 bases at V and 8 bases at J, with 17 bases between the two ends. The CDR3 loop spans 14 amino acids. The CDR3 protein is CASSLLPGAGGYTF. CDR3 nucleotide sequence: TGTGCCAGCAGCCTTTTGCCGGGGGCCGGGGGCTACACCTTC.

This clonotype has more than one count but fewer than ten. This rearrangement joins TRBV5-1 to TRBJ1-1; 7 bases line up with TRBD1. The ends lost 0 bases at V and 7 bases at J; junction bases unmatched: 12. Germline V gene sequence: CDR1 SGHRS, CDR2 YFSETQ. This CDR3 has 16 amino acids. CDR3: CASSLEASTGSGEAFF. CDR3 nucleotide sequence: TGCGCCAGCAGCTTGGAAGCTTCGACAGGGAGCGGTGAAGCTTTCTTT.

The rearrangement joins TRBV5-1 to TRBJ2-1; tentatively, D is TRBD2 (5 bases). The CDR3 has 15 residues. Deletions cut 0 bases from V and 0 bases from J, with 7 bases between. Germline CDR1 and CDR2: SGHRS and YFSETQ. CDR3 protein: CASSLGRDSYNEQFF. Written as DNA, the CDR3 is TGCGCCAGCAGCTTGGGACGGGACTCCTACAATGAGCAGTTCTTC.

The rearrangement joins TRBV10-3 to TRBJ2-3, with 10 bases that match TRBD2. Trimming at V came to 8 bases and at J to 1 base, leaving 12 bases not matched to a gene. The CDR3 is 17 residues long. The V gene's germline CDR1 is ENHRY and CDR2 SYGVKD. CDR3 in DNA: TGTGCCATCGGGAGCGGGAGGGCCCCGAGCGGCACAGATACGCAGTATTTT. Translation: CAIGSGRAPSGTDTQYF.

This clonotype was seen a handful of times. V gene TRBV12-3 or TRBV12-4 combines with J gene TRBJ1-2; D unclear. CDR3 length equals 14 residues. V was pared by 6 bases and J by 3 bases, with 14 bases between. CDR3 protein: CASRNYVGHYGYTF. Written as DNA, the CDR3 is TGTGCCAGCAGGAACTACGTTGGTCACTATGGCTACACCTTC.

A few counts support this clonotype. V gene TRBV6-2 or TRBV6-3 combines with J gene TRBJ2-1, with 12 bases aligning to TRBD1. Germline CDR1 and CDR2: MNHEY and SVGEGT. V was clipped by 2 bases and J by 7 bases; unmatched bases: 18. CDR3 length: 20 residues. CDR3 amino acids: CASSYAPPVLGTGGMNEQFF. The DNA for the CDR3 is TGTGCCAGCAGTTACGCGCCTCCTGTACTCGGGACAGGGGGCATGAATGAGCAGTTCTTC.

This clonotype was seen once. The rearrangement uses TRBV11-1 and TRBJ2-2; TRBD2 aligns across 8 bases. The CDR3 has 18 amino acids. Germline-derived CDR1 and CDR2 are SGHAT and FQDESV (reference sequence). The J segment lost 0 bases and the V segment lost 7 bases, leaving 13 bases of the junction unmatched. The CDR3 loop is CASTRTSRRRTNTGELFF. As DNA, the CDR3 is TGTGCCAGCACCCGGACTAGCAGGAGGAGAACGAACACCGGGGAGCTGTTTTTT.

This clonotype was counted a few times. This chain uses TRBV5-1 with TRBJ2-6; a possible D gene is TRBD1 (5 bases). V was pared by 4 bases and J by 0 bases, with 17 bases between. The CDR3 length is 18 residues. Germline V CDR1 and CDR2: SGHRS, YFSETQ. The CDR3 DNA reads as TGCGCCAGCAGCAACTACAGGCTGGGATACTCTGGGGCCAACGTCCTGACTTTC. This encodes CASSNYRLGYSGANVLTF.

The DNA of the CDR3 is TGTGCCAGCTCACCACGGCAGGGGCCTAATGAAGCTTTCTTT. Translating gives CASSPRQGPNEAFF. V is TRBV18 and J is TRBJ1-1; a possible D gene is TRBD1 (6 bases). Germline assignment: CDR1 KGHSH and CDR2 LQKENI. Trimming removed 1 base from V and 7 bases from J, with 13 bases in between. CDR3 length: 14 residues.

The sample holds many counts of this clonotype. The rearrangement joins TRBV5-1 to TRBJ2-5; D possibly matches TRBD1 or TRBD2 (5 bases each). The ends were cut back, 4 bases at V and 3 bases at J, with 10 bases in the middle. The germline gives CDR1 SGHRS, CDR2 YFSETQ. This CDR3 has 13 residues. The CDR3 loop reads CASSRDGEETQYF. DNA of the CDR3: TGCGCCAGCAGCAGGGACGGAGAAGAGACCCAGTACTTC. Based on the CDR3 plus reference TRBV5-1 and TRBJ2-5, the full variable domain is KAGVTQTPRYLIKTRGQQVTLSCSPISGHRSVSWYQQTPGQGLQFLFEYFSETQRNKGNFPGRFSGRQFSNSRSEMNVSTLELGDSALYLCASSRDGEETQYFGPGTRLLVL.